These 13 T cell receptor beta chains came from one sample sequenced in a study of cytomegalovirus exposure and HLA in healthy donors. PCR primers comprised 60 Vbeta and 13 Jbeta primers. Libraries were prepared by immunoSEQ multiplex PCR; TCRdb keeps only in-frame clonotypes and omits some of them. There are some 140,000 clones in the sample; around 80% occur only once, and roughly 1.2% lies in the top ten. Sequenced: PBMCs. The origin of the receptors is a male donor in good health and CMV-seropositive.

This clone was seen only once. The chain employs TRBV6-6 and TRBJ2-7, with a tentative D call TRBD1 (5 bases). Trimming removed 6 bases from V and 3 bases from J, with 15 bases in between. The CDR3 consists of 14 residues. Per germline, CDR1 MNHNY and CDR2 SVGAGI (reference sequence). CDR3 sequence reads: CASSRNQQVYEQYF. Here the CDR3 DNA reads TGTGCCAGCAGCCGTAATCAACAGGTCTACGAGCAGTACTTC.

The V and J genes are TRBV4-3 and TRBJ2-7, with D perhaps TRBD1 (6 bases). The V gene's germline CDR1 is LGHNA and CDR2 YSLEER. V was pared by 8 bases and J by 2 bases, with 25 bases between. The CDR3 covers 17 residues. The CDR3 DNA sequence: TGCGCCAGCCGTAAACCCCCCCGACAGGTGCGAACCTACGAGCAGTACTTC. Its translation is CASRKPPRQVRTYEQYF.

The chain links TRBV2 to TRBJ2-3; possibly TRBD1 for D (5 bases). Germline V CDR1 and CDR2: SNHLY, FYNNEI. The CDR3 has 13 residues. V was trimmed by 2 bases and J by 4 bases, leaving 7 bases between them. The DNA of the CDR3 is TGTGCCAGCAGTGAAAGCAGGGCAGATACGCAGTATTTT. This translates into CASSESRADTQYF.

As concerns this clone: An end of the junction does not agree with germline; a read error may underlie this. The V and J genes are TRBV4-3 and TRBJ2-7; 9 bases are a match to TRBD2. Germline CDR1 reads LGHNA; CDR2 reads YSLEER. The CDR3 runs 16 residues. The CDR3 loop is CASGQDRLAASYEQYF. The CDR3 DNA is TGCGCCAGCGGCCAAGATAGACTAGCGGCTTCATACGAGCAGTACTTC.

This chain uses TRBV5-3 with TRBJ2-5; 13 bases align to TRBD2. TRBV5-3 is designated an ORF whose function remains uncertain. After removal of 0 bases from V and 4 bases from J, the junction contained 3 bases not matched to a gene. This CDR3 has 16 amino acids. CDR3 in amino acids: CARSLVRTSGGETQYF. CDR3 coding DNA: TGTGCCAGAAGCTTGGTGAGGACTAGCGGGGGAGAGACCCAGTACTTC.

The chain couples TRBV14 to TRBJ2-7, with a weak D call TRBD1 (5 bases). With 4 bases removed from V and 4 bases from J, the gap between germline ends came to 8 bases. This CDR3 has 12 amino acids. Looked up from germline, CDR1 is SGHDN and CDR2 is FVKESK. The CDR3: CASSPQGYEQYF. In DNA form, the CDR3 reads TGTGCCAGCAGCCCTCAGGGTTACGAGCAGTACTTC.

This chain connects TRBV6-1 to TRBJ1-5, with no clear D. V shed 5 bases and J shed 0 bases, with 5 bases lying between them. The CDR3 totals 13 residues. Per germline, CDR1 MNHNS and CDR2 SASEGT. This CDR3 reads CASSLNSNQPQHF. The DNA of the CDR3 is TGTGCCAGCAGTTTAAATAGCAATCAGCCCCAGCATTTT.

The chain uses TRBV4-2 and TRBJ1-1, with D hard to call. This CDR3 contains 14 residues. Between the trimmed V and J ends, which lost 1 base and 0 bases, there was a span of 6 bases. Germline CDR1 reads LGHNA; CDR2 reads YNFKEQ. The CDR3 loop reads CASSQVGMNTEAFF. CDR3 nucleotides: TGTGCCAGCAGCCAAGTTGGCATGAACACTGAAGCTTTCTTT.

The chain couples TRBV13 to TRBJ2-6; unclear D gene. Trimming cost V 3 bases and J 0 bases, with 6 bases left between them. Germline V gene sequence: CDR1 PRHDT, CDR2 FYEKMQ (reference sequence). The CDR3 loop spans 15 amino acids. CDR3 sequence: CASSFPLSGANVLTF. CDR3 in DNA: TGTGCCAGCAGCTTTCCCCTCTCTGGGGCCAACGTCCTGACTTTC. The variable domain in full, with the rest retrieved from reference TRBV13 and TRBJ2-6, is AAGVIQSPRHLIKEKRETATLKCYPIPRHDTVYWYQQGPGQDPQFLISFYEKMQSDKGSIPDRFSAQQFSDYHSELNMSSLELGDSALYFCASSFPLSGANVLTFGAGSRLTVL.

V usage is TRBV7-3 and J usage is TRBJ2-7; 7 bases align to TRBD1. Germline V gene sequence: CDR1 SGHTA, CDR2 FQGTGA. Unmatched junction bases numbered 11, after V lost 3 bases and J lost 3 bases. The CDR3 loop spans 16 amino acids. The CDR3 here is CASSLGAGTAIYEQYF. The CDR3 region has the DNA TGTGCCAGCAGCTTGGGGGCCGGGACAGCTATCTACGAGCAGTACTTC. Using reference TRBV7-3 and TRBJ2-7 for the parts outside the CDR3, the full variable domain is GAGVSQTPSNKVTEKGKYVELRCDPISGHTALYWYRQSLGQGPEFLIYFQGTGAADDSGLPNDRFFAVRPEGSVSTLKIQRTERGDSAVYLCASSLGAGTAIYEQYFGPGTRLTVT.

The rearrangement links TRBV5-4 to TRBJ1-5; 8 bases map to TRBD1. Trimming at V came to 10 bases and at J to 3 bases, leaving 9 bases not matched to a gene. The CDR3 spans 14 residues. The germline CDR1 and CDR2 sequences are SGHNT and YYREEE (reference sequence). The DNA of the CDR3 is TGTGCCTATCCCCGGACAGGGTACAATCAGCCCCAGCATTTT. It yields the protein CAYPRTGYNQPQHF.

The chain employs TRBV7-6 and TRBJ2-2, with D unclear. Trimming stripped 3 bases from V and 6 bases from J, with 8 bases between. From germline, CDR1 is SGHVS and CDR2 FNYEAQ. The CDR3 extends over 13 amino acids. For the CDR3, the DNA is TGTGCCAGCAGCTTCCCTGTAGCCGGGGAGCTGTTTTTT. Its protein product is CASSFPVAGELFF. Full variable domain (missing parts from reference TRBV7-6 and TRBJ2-2): GAGVSQSPRYKVTKRGQDVALRCDPISGHVSLYWYRQALGQGPEFLTYFNYEAQQDKSGLPNDRFSAERPEGSISTLTIQRTEQRDSAMYRCASSFPVAGELFFGEGSRLTVL.

The chain carries TRBV7-9 and TRBJ2-4, with unresolved D. The CDR3 totals 16 residues. V lost 5 bases and J lost 0, with 14 bases in between. Germline lookup yields CDR1 SEHNR and CDR2 FQNEAQ (reference sequence). CDR3 in amino acids: CASSEAGLLAKNIQYF. As DNA, the CDR3 is TGTGCCAGCAGCGAAGCAGGTTTGCTAGCCAAAAACATTCAGTACTTC.